In its sample, the clone carrying this TCR beta chain was seen once. This entry belongs to a study of blood T cell repertoires in COVID-19. Authors' methods: Estimated nucleated cell counts came from reference gene primer amplification. The method was immunoSEQ multiplex PCR; TCRdb's version includes in-frame clones alone and lacks a portion of them. That table gives V, J and clone size, and the DNA gave D and trimming. The data hold 250,000 to 350,000 clones, with more than 65% observed a single time. V dropped 4 bases and J dropped 3; count of bases not matched to a gene: 3. Germline CDR1 reads MNHEY; CDR2 reads SMNVEV (reference sequence). This CDR3 is 15 amino acids long.

This chain connects TRBV27 to TRBJ1-5; 10 positions agree with TRBD1. The sample consisted of peripheral blood. The TCR originated in a person between 65 and 79 years old with COVID-19, enrolled during active disease. The CDR3 DNA sequence: TGTGCCAGCAGTTGGACAGGGGGTAACAATCAGCCCCAGCATTTT. It specifies CASSWTGGNNQPQHF.